Sequencing of this T cell receptor (beta chain) was carried out in a study of somatic mutations in cytotoxic T cells in rheumatoid arthritis. Trimming took off 0 bases at V and 4 bases at J, with 11 bases between the two ends. This CDR3 has 15 residues. Per the germline V gene, CDR1 is MNHEY and CDR2 is SVGAGI. TCRdb's table, derived via immunoSEQ multiplex PCR, lists solely in-frame clones and lacks some. The table records about 26,000 clones, more than 75% of them present only once. Sequenced: CD8+ T cells sorted from blood. This receptor was obtained from a man over 45 in good health. The chain links TRBV6-5 to TRBJ2-3; possibly TRBD2 for D (5 bases). The CDR3 reads CASSYSGSGSDTQYF. The CDR3 DNA reads as TGTGCCAGCAGTTACTCGGGTTCGGGGTCAGATACGCAGTATTTT.